The 21 T cell receptor beta chains below were found in one sample sequenced in a study of regulatory T cells in long-lasting Graves disease. To make TCR beta libraries, researchers used iRepertoire HTBI primers and Arm-PCR of CDR3 regions. TCRdb processed the multiplex PCR reads anew with MiXCR; each CDR3 protein has one entry. The sample contains about half a million distinct CDR3 sequences, about 11% of which appear only once. Time point described: newly diagnosed GD, antithyroid drugs for less than 3 months. PBMCs were the source of the RNA used for TCR sequencing. This sample was also put to use in a study of T cells in Graves' hyperthyroidism and ophthalmopathy.

This specimen was peripheral blood mononuclear cells (PBMCs), taken at new diagnosis, from a patient treated with antithyroid drugs. Receptor source: a woman aged 25 to 39 with Graves disease.

This clonotype has a count of ten or more. J is TRBJ2-1 and V is TRBV24-1, with D unresolved. Trimming removed 3 bases at V and 2 bases at J, with 13 bases between. CDR1 is KGHDR and CDR2 is SFDVKD in the germline V gene. The CDR3 runs to 16 residues. CDR3 sequence: CATSDPRSATYNEQFF. The CDR3 DNA reads TGTGCCACCAGTGATCCCCGGAGTGCGACCTACAATGAGCAGTTCTTC.

This clonotype was recorded at least ten times. The chain links TRBV11-2 to TRBJ2-1; the match to TRBD2 covers 9 bases. The J segment lost 8 bases and the V segment lost 4 bases, leaving 12 bases of the junction unmatched. CDR3 size: 16 residues. From germline, CDR1 is SGHAT and CDR2 FQNNGV. CDR3 in DNA: TGTGCCAGCAGCTCCCATATGAGCGGGAGGAAGGATGAGCAGTTCTTC. Its protein product is CASSSHMSGRKDEQFF.

Many counts were recorded for this clonotype. The V gene is TRBV19, the J gene TRBJ2-1, with D possibly being TRBD2 (5 bases). V gave up 7 bases and J gave up 9 bases, with 16 bases separating them. Germline CDR1 LNHDA, CDR2 SQIVND (reference sequence). The CDR3 is made up of 13 amino acids. The CDR3 is CASNGLAPGEQFF. The CDR3 DNA follows: TGTGCCAGTAATGGTCTAGCCCCTGGTGAGCAGTTCTTC.

The chain combines TRBV2 with TRBJ2-5; D may be TRBD1 (5 bases). The CDR3 runs to 14 residues. Germline CDR1 SNHLY, CDR2 FYNNEI. Trimming left V 9 bases short and J 0 bases short, with 14 bases between. The CDR3 DNA reads as TGTGCCAGATCAAACCGACAGTACCAAGAGACCCAGTACTTC. It yields the protein CARSNRQYQETQYF.

A remark on this clonotype: A much larger clone sits a single nucleotide away, making a read error possible. The gene calls are TRBV7-2 and TRBJ2-4; no clear D. The CDR3 length is 16 residues. Germline loops: CDR1 SGHTA, CDR2 FQGNSA. CDR3 nucleotide sequence: TGTGCCAGCAGCTTAGTAGGCAGTGGGGATGCGAACATTCAGTGCTTC. Amino acid sequence: CASSLVGSGDANIQCF.

This clonotype appeared many times. The chain recombines TRBV6-1 with TRBJ2-1; D ambiguous. Germline loops: CDR1 MNHNS, CDR2 SASEGT. V was trimmed by 0 bases and J by 2 bases, leaving 14 bases between them. The CDR3 sequence is 17 residues long. CDR3 residues: CASSEAIVNDPYNEQFF. In nucleotides, the CDR3 is TGTGCCAGCAGTGAAGCGATAGTGAATGATCCCTACAATGAGCAGTTCTTC.

The J gene is TRBJ2-5, the V gene TRBV11-2; 14 bases align to TRBD2. TRBJ2-1 explains the end of the DNA better; the J call may be wrong. The CDR3 has 16 residues. Germline-derived CDR1 and CDR2 are SGHAT and FQNNGV. The CDR3 loop is CASSFGTSGSRGEQFF. The CDR3 DNA reads as TGTGCCAGCAGCTTCGGGACTAGCGGGAGCCGGGGTGAGCAGTTCTTC.

This clonotype came up a few times. This sequence joins TRBV27 and TRBJ1-5; a possible D gene is TRBD1 (5 bases). The V and J ends lost 4 bases and 4 bases respectively, with 8 bases between them. This CDR3 is 13 amino acids long. In germline, CDR1 is MNHEY, CDR2 SMNVEV (reference sequence). In nucleotides, the CDR3 is TGTGCCAGCAGTTGGAGGGGAAATCAGCCCCAGCATTTT. Protein sequence: CASSWRGNQPQHF.

The chain combines TRBV28 with TRBJ2-7, with D perhaps matching TRBD2 (6 bases). The CDR3 has 13 amino acids. V lost 5 bases and J 3 bases, leaving 11 bases between the germline ends. The germline V gene has CDR1 MDHEN and CDR2 SYDVKM. The CDR3: CASSPGRIYEQYF. In DNA form, the CDR3 reads TGTGCCAGCAGTCCAGGGAGGATCTACGAGCAGTACTTC. Combining the CDR3 with reference TRBV28 and TRBJ2-7 gives the whole variable domain DVKVTQSSRYLVKRTGEKVFLECVQDMDHENMFWYRQDPGLGLRLIYFSYDVKMKEKGDIPEGYSVSREKKERFSLILESASTNQTSMYLCASSPGRIYEQYFGPGTRLTVT.

This clonotype was detected ten times or more. The chain couples TRBV9 to TRBJ2-1; 7 bases are a match to TRBD1. The CDR3 spans 14 residues. Germline V gives CDR1 SGDLS, CDR2 YYNGEE. Unmatched junction bases numbered 7, after V lost 5 bases and J lost 5 bases. The CDR3 DNA reads as TGTGCCAGCAGTGCAGGGGGAAGGGACAATGAGCAGTTCTTC. Protein product: CASSAGGRDNEQFF.

This clonotype was detected a few times. The chain employs TRBV19 and TRBJ2-3; no clear D gene. The germline CDR1 and CDR2 sequences are LNHDA and SQIVND (reference sequence). V was cut by 2 bases and J by 0 bases, with 12 bases left in between. The CDR3 covers 16 residues. The CDR3 DNA is TGTGCCAGTAGTATATCGGTCAGAATGAGCACAGATACGCAGTATTTT. Amino acids: CASSISVRMSTDTQYF.

In this sample, this clonotype turned up many times. The rearrangement links TRBV10-2 to TRBJ1-5; TRBD1 matches at 9 bases. V lost 3 bases, J lost 6 bases, and 6 bases stayed unmatched. The CDR3 totals 15 residues. CDR1 is WSHSY and CDR2 is SAAADI in the germline V gene. The CDR3 protein is CASSENRGLFQPQHF. CDR3 nucleotides: TGCGCCAGCAGTGAAAACAGGGGGCTTTTTCAGCCCCAGCATTTT.

J is TRBJ1-1 and V is TRBV29-1, with a weak D call TRBD1 (5 bases). The V gene's germline CDR1 is SQVTM and CDR2 ANQGSEA. CDR3 size: 14 residues. Between the trimmed V and J ends, which lost 4 bases and 4 bases, there was a span of 16 bases. CDR3 in DNA: TGCAGCGTTGGGCCCCGGCAGAGGGGCACTGAAGCTTTCTTT. Translating it yields CSVGPRQRGTEAFF.

This clonotype was observed a handful of times. V and J are TRBV5-6 and TRBJ1-2; tentative D call: TRBD1 (5 bases). Germline values: CDR1 SGHDT, CDR2 YYEEEE. The V end lost 4 bases, the J end lost 7 bases, and 11 bases lay between the germline ends. This CDR3 has 12 residues. The CDR3 sequence: CASSPGQSGYTF. The CDR3 region has the DNA TGTGCCAGCAGCCCTGGACAATCTGGCTACACCTTC. The complete variable domain, with remaining parts taken from reference TRBV5-6 and TRBJ1-2, reads DAGVTQSPTHLIKTRGQQVTLRCSPKSGHDTVSWYQQALGQGPQFIFQYYEEEERQRGNFPDRFSGHQFPNYSSELNVNALLLGDSALYLCASSPGQSGYTFGSGTRLTVV.

This clonotype is medium-sized (0.01 to 0.1%) by share. The J gene is TRBJ1-6, the V gene TRBV30; maybe TRBD1 (6 bases). Trimming cost V 2 bases and J 8 bases, with 7 bases left between them. Germline-derived CDR1 and CDR2 are GTSNPN and SVGIG (reference sequence). The length of the CDR3 is 12 residues. CDR3 in amino acids: CAWSTGHSPLHF. CDR3 nucleotide sequence: TGTGCCTGGAGTACAGGGCATTCACCCCTCCACTTT.

This clonotype was seen many times. This sequence joins TRBV11-2 and TRBJ1-2; 9 bases map to TRBD1. The CDR3 runs 16 residues. Germline-derived CDR1 and CDR2 are SGHAT and FQNNGV. V was pared by 5 bases and J by 2 bases, with 9 bases of the junction left unmatched. CDR3 bases: TGTGCCAGCAGCCCTCTAACCACAGGGGGCAACTATGGCTACACCTTC. Protein: CASSPLTTGGNYGYTF.

V usage is TRBV11-2 and J usage is TRBJ2-3, with 13 bases aligning to TRBD2. The CDR3 loop spans 17 amino acids. Germline-derived CDR1 and CDR2 are SGHAT and FQNNGV. Losses at the gene ends were 5 bases for V and 4 bases for J; bases not matched to a gene: 9. The CDR3 DNA follows: TGTGCCAGCAGCCCATGGACTAGCGGGAGTCGAGCAGATACGCAGTATTTT. Translation: CASSPWTSGSRADTQYF. Drawing the rest from reference TRBV11-2 and TRBJ2-3, the complete variable domain is EAGVAQSPRYKIIEKRQSVAFWCNPISGHATLYWYQQILGQGPKLLIQFQNNGVVDDSQLPKDRFSAERLKGVDSTLKIQPAKLEDSAVYLCASSPWTSGSRADTQYFGPGTRLTVL.

Regarding this clonotype: Mismatch with germline at one junction end may stem from a read error. The rearrangement uses TRBV12-5 and TRBJ2-1, with 10 bases that match TRBD2. The V gene's germline CDR1 is LGHNT and CDR2 FRNRAP. The CDR3 has 15 residues. The CDR3, as DNA: TGTGCTAGTGGTTCCGGACTAGCGGCTTACAATGAGCAGCTCTTC. Amino acid sequence: CASGSGLAAYNEQLF. Variable domain in full (rest from reference TRBV12-5 and TRBJ2-1): DARVTQTPRHKVTEMGQEVTMRCQPILGHNTVFWYRQTMMQGLELLAYFRNRAPLDDSGMPKDRFSAEMPDATLATLKIQPSEPRDSAVYFCASGSGLAAYNEQLFGPGTRLTVL.

This chain uses TRBV5-6 with TRBJ2-3, with 8 bases identical to TRBD2. This CDR3 is 14 amino acids long. With 9 bases clipped from V and 2 bases from J, the junction kept 8 bases outside the gene matches. Germline V lookup: CDR1 SGHDT, CDR2 YYEEEE. This chain's CDR3 is CATGGGLPTDTQYF. The CDR3, as DNA: TGTGCCACCGGGGGGGGGCTCCCCACAGATACGCAGTATTTT.

A word on this clonotype: Its ends do not fully match the called genes, so a read error is possible. V is TRBV28 and J is TRBJ2-2; 7 nucleotides match TRBD1. Germline V CDR1 and CDR2: MDHEN, SYDVKM. The CDR3 is 15 amino acids. The CDR3 nucleotides read TGTGCCAGCAGTTTGGGGACAGCGAACGCCGGGGAGCTGTTTTTT. It is translated as CASSLGTANAGELFF.

The genes are TRBV15 and TRBJ2-2, with a weak D call TRBD2 (7 bases). CDR1 is LNHNV and CDR2 is YYDKDF in the germline V gene (reference sequence). Trimming pared 6 bases from V and 1 base from J, leaving 15 bases between. This CDR3 has 16 amino acids. The CDR3 region is CATRLGGRGNTGELFF. In DNA, the CDR3 is TGTGCCACCAGGCTGGGGGGGCGGGGGAACACCGGGGAGCTGTTTTTT.